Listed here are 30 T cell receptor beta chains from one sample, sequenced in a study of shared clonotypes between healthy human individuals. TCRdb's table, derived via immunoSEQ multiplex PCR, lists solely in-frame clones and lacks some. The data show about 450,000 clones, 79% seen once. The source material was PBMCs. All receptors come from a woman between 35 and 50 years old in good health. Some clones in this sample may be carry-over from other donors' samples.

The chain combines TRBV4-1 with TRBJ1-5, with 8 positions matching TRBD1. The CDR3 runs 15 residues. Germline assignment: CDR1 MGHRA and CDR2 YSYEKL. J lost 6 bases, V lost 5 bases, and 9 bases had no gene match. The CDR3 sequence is CASSATYRGSQPQHF. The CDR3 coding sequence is TGCGCCAGCAGCGCCACCTACAGGGGGAGTCAGCCCCAGCATTTT.

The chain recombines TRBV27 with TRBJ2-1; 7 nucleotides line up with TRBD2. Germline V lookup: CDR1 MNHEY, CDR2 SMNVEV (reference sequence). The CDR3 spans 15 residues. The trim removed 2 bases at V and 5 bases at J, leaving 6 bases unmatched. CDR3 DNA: TGTGCCAGCAGTTTAAGCGGGACCCCACACAATGAGCAGTTCTTC. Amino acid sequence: CASSLSGTPHNEQFF.

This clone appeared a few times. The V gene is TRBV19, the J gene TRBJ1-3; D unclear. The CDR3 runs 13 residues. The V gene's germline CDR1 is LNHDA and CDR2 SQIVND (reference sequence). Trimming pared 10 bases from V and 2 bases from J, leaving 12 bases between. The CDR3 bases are TGTGCCATAGGGCCGCGGACTGGAAACACCATATATTTT. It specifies CAIGPRTGNTIYF.

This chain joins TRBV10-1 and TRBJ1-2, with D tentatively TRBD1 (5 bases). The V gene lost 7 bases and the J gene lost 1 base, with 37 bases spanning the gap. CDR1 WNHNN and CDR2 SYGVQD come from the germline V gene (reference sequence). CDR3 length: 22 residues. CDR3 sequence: CASKYPETRVRVNDFCNYGYTF. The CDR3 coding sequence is TGCGCCAGCAAATACCCCGAAACGAGAGTCAGGGTTAACGACTTCTGTAACTATGGCTACACCTTC.

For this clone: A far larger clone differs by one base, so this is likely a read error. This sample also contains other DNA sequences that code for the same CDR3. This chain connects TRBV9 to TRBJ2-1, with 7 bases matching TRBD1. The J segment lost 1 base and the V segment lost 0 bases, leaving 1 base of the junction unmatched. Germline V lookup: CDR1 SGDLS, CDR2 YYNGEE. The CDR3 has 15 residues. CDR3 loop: CASSVDRGSYNEQFF. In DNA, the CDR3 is TGTGCCAGCAGCGTAGACAGGGGTTCCTACAATGAGCAGTTCTTC.

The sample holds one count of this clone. In DNA form, the CDR3 reads TGTGCCAGTAGTCAGGGGCGGGATCAGCCCCAGCATTTT. This codes for CASSQGRDQPQHF. The chain combines TRBV19 with TRBJ1-5; maybe TRBD1 (6 bases). The germline V gene has CDR1 LNHDA and CDR2 SQIVND (reference sequence). The V gene lost 5 bases and the J gene lost 5 bases, with 10 bases spanning the gap. The CDR3 sequence is 13 residues long.

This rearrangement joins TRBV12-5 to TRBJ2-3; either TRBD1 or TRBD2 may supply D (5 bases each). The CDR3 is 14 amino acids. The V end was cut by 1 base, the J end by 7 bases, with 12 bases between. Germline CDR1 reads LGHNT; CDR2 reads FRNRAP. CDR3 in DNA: TGTGCTAGTGGTTTGGAGCCGGGACCGAATACGCAGTATTTT. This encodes CASGLEPGPNTQYF.

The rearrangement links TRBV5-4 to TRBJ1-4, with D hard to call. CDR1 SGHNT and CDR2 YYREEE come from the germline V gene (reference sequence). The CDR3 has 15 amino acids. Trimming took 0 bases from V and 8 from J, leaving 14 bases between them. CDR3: CASSLDPGRKEKLFF. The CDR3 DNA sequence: TGTGCCAGCAGCTTGGATCCGGGGAGGAAAGAAAAACTGTTTTTT. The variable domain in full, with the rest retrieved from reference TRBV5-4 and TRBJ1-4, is ETGVTQSPTHLIKTRGQQVTLRCSSQSGHNTVSWYQQALGQGPQFIFQYYREEENGRGNFPPRFSGLQFPNYSSELNVNALELDDSALYLCASSLDPGRKEKLFFGSGTQLSVL.

Here the CDR3 DNA reads TGTGCCAGCAGTTTATTTCCCCCGGGACAGGGGGCCACCTATCAGGGAGCTTTCTTT. Translated, it gives CASSLFPPGQGATYQGAFF. The chain couples TRBV27 to TRBJ1-1, with TRBD1 matching 12 bases. Per germline, CDR1 MNHEY and CDR2 SMNVEV (reference sequence). The V and J ends lost 1 base and 10 bases, in that order; junction bases with no gene match: 19. This CDR3 contains 19 residues.

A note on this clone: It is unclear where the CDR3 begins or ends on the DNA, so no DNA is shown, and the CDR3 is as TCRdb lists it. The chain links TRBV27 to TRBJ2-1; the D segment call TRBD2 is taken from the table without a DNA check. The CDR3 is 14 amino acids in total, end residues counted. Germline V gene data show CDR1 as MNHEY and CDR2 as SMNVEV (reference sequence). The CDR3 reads CASSLFASGSVEFF.

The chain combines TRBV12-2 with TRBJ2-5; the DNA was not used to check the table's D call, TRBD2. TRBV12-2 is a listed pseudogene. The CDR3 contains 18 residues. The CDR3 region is CASRLGSRREKVEETQYF. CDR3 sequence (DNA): TGTGCAAGTCGCTTAGGTTCGCGGCGGGAGAAGGTGGAAGAGACCCAGTACTTC.

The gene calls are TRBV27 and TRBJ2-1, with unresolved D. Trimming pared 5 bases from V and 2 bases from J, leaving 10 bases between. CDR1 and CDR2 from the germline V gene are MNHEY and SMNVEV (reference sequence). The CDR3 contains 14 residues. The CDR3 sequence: CASSPTGAYNEQFF. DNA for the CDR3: TGTGCCAGCAGTCCTACCGGCGCCTACAATGAGCAGTTCTTC.

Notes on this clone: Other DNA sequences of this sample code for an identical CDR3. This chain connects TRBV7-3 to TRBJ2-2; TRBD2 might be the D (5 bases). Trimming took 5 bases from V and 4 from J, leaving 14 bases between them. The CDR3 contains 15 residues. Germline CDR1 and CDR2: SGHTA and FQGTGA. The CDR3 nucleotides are TGTGCCAGCAGCCTTCTGGGCGGGTCCACCGGGGAGCTGTTTTTT. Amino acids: CASSLLGGSTGELFF.

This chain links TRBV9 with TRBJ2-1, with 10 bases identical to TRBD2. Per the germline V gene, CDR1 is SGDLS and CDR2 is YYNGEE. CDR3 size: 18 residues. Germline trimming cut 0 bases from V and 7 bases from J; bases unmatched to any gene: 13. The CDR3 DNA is TGTGCCAGCAGCGTAGGGACTAGCGGCAATTCTCAACAAAATGAGCAGTTCTTC. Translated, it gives CASSVGTSGNSQQNEQFF.

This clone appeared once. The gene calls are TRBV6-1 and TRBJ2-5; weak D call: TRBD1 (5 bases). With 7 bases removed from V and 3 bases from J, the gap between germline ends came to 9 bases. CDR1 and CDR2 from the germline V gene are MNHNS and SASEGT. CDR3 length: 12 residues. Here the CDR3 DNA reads TGTGCCAGCATGCGCAGGGAAGAGACCCAGTACTTC. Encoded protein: CASMRREETQYF.

The CDR3 here is CASSSSGQVYYGYTF. The CDR3 coding sequence is TGTGCCAGCAGCTCATCTGGACAGGTTTACTATGGCTACACCTTC. The chain carries TRBV7-2 and TRBJ1-2; TRBD1 matches 7 bases. The CDR3 is 15 residues long. CDR1 is SGHTA and CDR2 is FQGNSA in the germline V gene. After removal of 4 bases from V and 3 bases from J, the junction contained 8 bases not matched to a gene.

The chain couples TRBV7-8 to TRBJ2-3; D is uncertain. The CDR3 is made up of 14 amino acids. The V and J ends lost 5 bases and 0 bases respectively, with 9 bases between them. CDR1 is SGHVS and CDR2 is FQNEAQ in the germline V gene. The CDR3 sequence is CASSPLSSTDTQYF. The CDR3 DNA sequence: TGTGCCAGCAGCCCGCTCTCTAGCACAGATACGCAGTATTTT.

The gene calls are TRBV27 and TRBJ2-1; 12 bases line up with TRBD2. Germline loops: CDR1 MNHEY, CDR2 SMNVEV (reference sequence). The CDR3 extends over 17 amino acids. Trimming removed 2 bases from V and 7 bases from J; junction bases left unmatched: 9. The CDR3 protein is CASSLGSSGRVGNEQFF. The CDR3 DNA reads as TGTGCCAGCAGTTTAGGGTCTAGCGGGAGGGTGGGGAATGAGCAGTTCTTC.

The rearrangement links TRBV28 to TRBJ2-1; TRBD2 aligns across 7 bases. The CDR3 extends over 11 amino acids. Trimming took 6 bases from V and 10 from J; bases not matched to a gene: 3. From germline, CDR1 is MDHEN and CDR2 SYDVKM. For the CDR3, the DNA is TGTGCCAGCAGCCTGACTAGCGAGCAGTTCTTC. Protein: CASSLTSEQFF.

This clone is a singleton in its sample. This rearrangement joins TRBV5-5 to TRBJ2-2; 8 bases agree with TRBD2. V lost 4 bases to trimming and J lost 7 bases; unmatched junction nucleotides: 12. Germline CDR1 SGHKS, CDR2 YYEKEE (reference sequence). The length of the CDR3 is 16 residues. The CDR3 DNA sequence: TGTGCCAGCAGCCCACGAGGCGGGAGGATGGTCGGGGAGCTGTTTTTT. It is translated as CASSPRGGRMVGELFF.

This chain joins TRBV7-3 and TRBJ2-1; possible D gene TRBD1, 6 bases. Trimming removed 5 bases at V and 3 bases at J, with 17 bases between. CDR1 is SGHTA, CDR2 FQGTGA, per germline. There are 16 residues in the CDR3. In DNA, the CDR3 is TGTGCCAGCAGCCCGTCCGGGACACCTCTCTACAATGAGCAGTTCTTC. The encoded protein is CASSPSGTPLYNEQFF.

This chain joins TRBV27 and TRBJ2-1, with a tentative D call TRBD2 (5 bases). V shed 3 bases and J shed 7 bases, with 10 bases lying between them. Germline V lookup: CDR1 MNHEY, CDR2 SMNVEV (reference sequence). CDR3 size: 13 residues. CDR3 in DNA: TGTGCCAGCAGTTTGGCGGAGGATAATGAGCAGTTCTTC. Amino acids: CASSLAEDNEQFF.

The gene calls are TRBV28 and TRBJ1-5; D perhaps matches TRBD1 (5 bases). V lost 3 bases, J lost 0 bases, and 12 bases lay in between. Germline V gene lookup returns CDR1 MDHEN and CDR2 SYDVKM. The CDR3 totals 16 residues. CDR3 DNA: TGTGCCAGCAGTTTGGTTGGGGGTCCTAGCAATCAGCCCCAGCATTTT. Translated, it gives CASSLVGGPSNQPQHF. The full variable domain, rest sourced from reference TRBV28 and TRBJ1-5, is DVKVTQSSRYLVKRTGEKVFLECVQDMDHENMFWYRQDPGLGLRLIYFSYDVKMKEKGDIPEGYSVSREKKERFSLILESASTNQTSMYLCASSLVGGPSNQPQHFGDGTRLSIL.

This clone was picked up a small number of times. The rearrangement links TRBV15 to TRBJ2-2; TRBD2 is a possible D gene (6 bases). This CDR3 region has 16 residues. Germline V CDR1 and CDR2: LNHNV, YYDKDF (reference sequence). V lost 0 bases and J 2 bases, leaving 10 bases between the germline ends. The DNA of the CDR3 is TGTGCCACCAGCAGAGATTGGGGGGTAAACACCGGGGAGCTGTTTTTT. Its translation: CATSRDWGVNTGELFF.

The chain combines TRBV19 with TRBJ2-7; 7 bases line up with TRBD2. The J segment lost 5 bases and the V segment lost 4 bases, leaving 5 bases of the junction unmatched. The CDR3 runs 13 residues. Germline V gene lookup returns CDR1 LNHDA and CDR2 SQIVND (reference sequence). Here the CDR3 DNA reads TGTGCCAGTAGTAATAGCGGGTACAACGAGCAGTACTTC. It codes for CASSNSGYNEQYF.

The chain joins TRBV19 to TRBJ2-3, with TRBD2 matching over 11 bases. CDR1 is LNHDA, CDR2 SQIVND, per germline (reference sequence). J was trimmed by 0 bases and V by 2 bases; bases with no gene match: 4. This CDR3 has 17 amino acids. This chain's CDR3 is CASSIQRTSGSTDTQYF. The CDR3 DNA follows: TGTGCCAGTAGTATACAGAGGACTAGCGGGAGCACAGATACGCAGTATTTT.

As DNA, the CDR3 is TGTGCCAGCAGTTTATACGGACAGGGTCGCACAGATACGCAGTATTTT. Residues: CASSLYGQGRTDTQYF. This chain joins TRBV28 and TRBJ2-3, with 8 bases that match TRBD1. The CDR3 spans 16 residues. V lost 1 base, J lost 1 base, and 4 bases stayed unmatched. The V gene's germline CDR1 is MDHEN and CDR2 SYDVKM.

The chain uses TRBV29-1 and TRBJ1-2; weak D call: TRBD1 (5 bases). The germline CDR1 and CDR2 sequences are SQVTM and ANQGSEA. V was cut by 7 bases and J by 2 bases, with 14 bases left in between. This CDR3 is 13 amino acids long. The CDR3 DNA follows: TGCAGCGCCCGGTGGGGGGAAAACTATGGCTACACCTTC. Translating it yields CSARWGENYGYTF.

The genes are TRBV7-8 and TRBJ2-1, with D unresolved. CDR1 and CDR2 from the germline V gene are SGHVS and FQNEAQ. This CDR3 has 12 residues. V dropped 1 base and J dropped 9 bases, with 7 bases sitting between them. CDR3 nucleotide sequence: TGTGCCAGCAGCTTAGGGTCCACTGAGCAGTTCTTC. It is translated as CASSLGSTEQFF.

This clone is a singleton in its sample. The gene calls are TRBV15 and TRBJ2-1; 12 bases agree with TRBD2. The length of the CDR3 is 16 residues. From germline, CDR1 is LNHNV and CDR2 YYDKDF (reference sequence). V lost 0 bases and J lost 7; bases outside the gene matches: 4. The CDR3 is CATSRDLGLAGNEQFF. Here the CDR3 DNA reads TGTGCCACCAGCAGAGATTTGGGACTAGCGGGTAATGAGCAGTTCTTC.